This T cell receptor (beta chain) was sequenced during a study of blood T cell repertoires in COVID-19. Study-level background: Material from acute and convalescent COVID-19 was sourced from the United States, Italy and Spain. From T cells, B-cell-depleted T cells, or PBMCs came the material, which was cDNA or gDNA.

J gave up 4 bases and V 3 bases, and 4 bases lay outside the gene matches. The CDR3 is made up of 14 amino acids. CDR1 is KGHSH, CDR2 LQKENI, per germline. Produced via immunoSEQ multiplex PCR; TCRdb's table is partial and in-frame only. The table lists around 150,000 clones, about 93% of them singletons. Material for sequencing was peripheral blood. V is TRBV18 and J is TRBJ1-2; 8 bases match TRBD1. The receptor's source is a woman in her forties or fifties with acute or convalescent COVID-19. CDR3 nucleotides: TGTGCCAGCTCACCGGGACAGGACTTCTATGGCTACACCTTC. Its translation is CASSPGQDFYGYTF.